Listed here are 22 T cell receptor beta chains from one sample, sequenced in a study of cytomegalovirus exposure and HLA in healthy donors. In the PCR, 60 Vbeta and 13 Jbeta primers were used. Clones were sequenced by immunoSEQ multiplex PCR, and TCRdb holds only the in-frame ones, with some missing. The sample has around 120,000 clones; roughly four fifths are singletons. Sequencing input: PBMCs. These TCRs come from a man aged 50-60 years in good health and CMV-seropositive.

As regards this clone: An end of the junction differs from the germline gene, which may be a read error. This chain uses TRBV7-9 with TRBJ1-3; D uncertain. Germline V gives CDR1 SEHNR, CDR2 FQNEAQ (reference sequence). CDR3 length equals 18 residues. The CDR3 reads CSSSPSSPYSLSGNTIYF. For the CDR3, the DNA is TGTTCCAGCTCCCCGTCGAGCCCATACAGCCTCTCTGGAAACACCATATATTTT.

About this clone: The junction and the germline gene differ at one end; a read error may be behind it. Additional DNA sequences in this sample encode the identical CDR3. J is TRBJ1-1 and V is TRBV6-6; D not certain. The CDR3 has 16 amino acids. The germline CDR1 and CDR2 sequences are MNHNY and SVGAGI (reference sequence). This CDR3 is CASSYLVLEANTEAFF. In DNA, the CDR3 is TGTGCCAGTAGTTATTTAGTTCTTGAGGCGAACACTGAAGCTTTCTTT.

This sequence joins TRBV19 and TRBJ2-1; TRBD1 matches 12 bases. Germline loops: CDR1 LNHDA, CDR2 SQIVND (reference sequence). The CDR3 is 15 amino acids. With V trimmed by 8 bases and J by 8 bases, 10 bases remained unmatched. The CDR3 loop is CASRLGTGGGYEQFF. The CDR3 nucleotides are TGTGCCAGTCGTCTCGGGACAGGGGGCGGGTATGAGCAGTTCTTC.

The chain joins TRBV27 to TRBJ1-2; D is perhaps TRBD1 (6 bases). Trimming removed 2 bases at V and 7 bases at J, with 11 bases between. The CDR3 extends over 13 amino acids. CDR1 is MNHEY and CDR2 is SMNVEV in the germline V gene (reference sequence). The CDR3 nucleotides read TGTGCCAGCAGTTTAGCAGGGGTGGTTGGCTACACCTTC. Translation: CASSLAGVVGYTF.

With regard to this clone: A junction boundary mismatches the germline segment, possibly from a read error. The chain joins TRBV9 to TRBJ1-1; 8 nucleotides align to TRBD1. Germline loops: CDR1 SGDLS, CDR2 YYNGEE. There are 15 residues in the CDR3. The CDR3 region is CAGSVAGGYDTEAFF. In nucleotides, the CDR3 is TGTGCCGGCAGCGTAGCAGGGGGCTACGACACTGAAGCTTTCTTT.

This clone showed up just once. The chain combines TRBV29-1 with TRBJ2-1, with 9 bases identical to TRBD2. Trimming cost V 5 bases and J 7 bases; bases outside gene matches: 12. Germline assignment: CDR1 SQVTM and CDR2 ANQGSEA. CDR3 length equals 15 residues. CDR3 DNA: TGCAGCGTTACCGAGCCGGGACTAGCCGGTAATGAGCAGTTCTTC. This translates into CSVTEPGLAGNEQFF.

Concerning this clone: Within the sample, other DNA sequences also encode this same CDR3. The chain links TRBV5-1 to TRBJ2-3, with 7 bases matching TRBD1. The V and J ends lost 4 bases and 1 base, in that order; junction bases with no gene match: 3. The germline gives CDR1 SGHRS, CDR2 YFSETQ. The CDR3 is 14 residues long. CDR3 amino acids: CASSSGQGTDTQYF. The CDR3 bases are TGCGCCAGCAGCAGCGGACAGGGCACAGATACGCAGTATTTT.

This chain connects TRBV7-9 to TRBJ2-1; a weak D match, TRBD1 (6 bases). The CDR3 sequence is 13 residues long. Germline lookup yields CDR1 SEHNR and CDR2 FQNEAQ (reference sequence). Trimming took off 1 base at V and 13 bases at J, with 14 bases between the two ends. CDR3 amino acids: CASSLGTAGDQFF. The CDR3 coding sequence is TGTGCCAGCAGCTTAGGGACAGCAGGGGATCAGTTCTTC.

The J gene is TRBJ2-5, the V gene TRBV7-2; 8 bases are shared with TRBD2. This CDR3 is 15 amino acids long. Germline V gene lookup returns CDR1 SGHTA and CDR2 FQGNSA. V was pared by 3 bases and J by 2 bases, with 5 bases of the junction left unmatched. CDR3 nucleotide sequence: TGTGCCAGCAGCTTCAGCGGGAGTATACAAGAGACCCAGTACTTC. Residues: CASSFSGSIQETQYF. The entire variable domain, with the rest obtained from reference TRBV7-2 and TRBJ2-5, is as follows: GAGVSQSPSNKVTEKGKDVELRCDPISGHTALYWYRQSLGQGLEFLIYFQGNSAPDKSGLPSDRFSAERTGGSVSTLTIQRTQQEDSAVYLCASSFSGSIQETQYFGPGTRLLVL.

Of note for this clone: Compared with germline, one end of the junction differs, possibly owing to a read error. In the same sample, other DNA sequences code for this CDR3. The CDR3 spells CASSLGWAGRGAQHF. In DNA, the CDR3 is TGTGCCAGCAGTTTAGGGTGGGCAGGGAGGGGGGCCCAGCACTTT. The chain employs TRBV27 and TRBJ1-5, with D possibly matching TRBD1 (6 bases). In germline, CDR1 is MNHEY, CDR2 SMNVEV (reference sequence). CDR3 length: 15 amino acids.

This chain joins TRBV18 and TRBJ1-3, with D uncertain. The ends were cut back, 2 bases at V and 0 bases at J, with 8 bases in the middle. The germline V gene has CDR1 KGHSH and CDR2 LQKENI. CDR3 length: 15 amino acids. In nucleotides, the CDR3 is TGTGCCAGCTCACCATCCAGGTACTCTGGAAACACCATATATTTT. It translates to CASSPSRYSGNTIYF.

The chain recombines TRBV19 with TRBJ2-2, with D possibly being TRBD1 (6 bases). Trimming took off 2 bases at V and 1 base at J, with 11 bases between the two ends. The CDR3 length is 16 residues. Germline values: CDR1 LNHDA, CDR2 SQIVND (reference sequence). The CDR3 coding sequence is TGTGCCAGTAGTATAAGGGACATGGTGAACACCGGGGAGCTGTTTTTT. Protein product: CASSIRDMVNTGELFF.

There are a few counts of this clone. The CDR3, as DNA: TGCGCCAGCAGCCAAGGGACGACAGGGTTGGTCACCGGGGAGCTGTTTTTT. This codes for CASSQGTTGLVTGELFF. The V gene is TRBV4-1, the J gene TRBJ2-2; the match to TRBD1 covers 7 bases. The germline CDR1 and CDR2 sequences are MGHRA and YSYEKL. V gave up 1 base and J gave up 4 bases; unmatched junction bases: 9. This CDR3 comprises 17 residues.

Here the CDR3 reads CASSNTEDEQYF. The CDR3 DNA reads as TGTGCCAGCAGCAACACCGAGGACGAGCAGTACTTC. V usage is TRBV9 and J usage is TRBJ2-7, with D uncertain. Germline V gene data show CDR1 as SGDLS and CDR2 as YYNGEE. CDR3 length: 12 amino acids. V dropped 4 bases and J dropped 5 bases, with 10 bases sitting between them. The full variable domain, completed using reference TRBV9 and TRBJ2-7, is DSGVTQTPKHLITATGQRVTLRCSPRSGDLSVYWYQQSLDQGLQFLIQYYNGEERAKGNILERFSAQQFPDLHSELNLSSLELGDSALYFCASSNTEDEQYFGPGTRLTVT.

The rearrangement joins TRBV7-9 to TRBJ2-7; 7 nucleotides match TRBD1. This CDR3 region has 14 residues. Germline V CDR1 and CDR2: SEHNR, FQNEAQ (reference sequence). V lost 5 bases to trimming and J lost 2 bases; unmatched junction nucleotides: 6. CDR3 DNA: TGTGCCAGCAGCCCAACAGGGGCCCCCTACGAGCAGTACTTC. It specifies CASSPTGAPYEQYF.

V usage is TRBV4-2 and J usage is TRBJ2-4; possible D gene TRBD2, 6 bases. The V end was cut by 2 bases, the J end by 8 bases, with 19 bases between. The germline gives CDR1 LGHNA, CDR2 YNFKEQ. The CDR3 has 16 amino acids. CDR3 nucleotide sequence: TGTGCCAGCAGCCAACGCACGACTAGAAGGTTAGACATTCAGTACTTC. It is translated as CASSQRTTRRLDIQYF.

The rearrangement links TRBV7-9 to TRBJ2-2; D is possibly TRBD2 (7 bases). The CDR3 covers 18 residues. Germline V gene data show CDR1 as SEHNR and CDR2 as FQNEAQ (reference sequence). Trimming took off 4 bases at V and 0 bases at J, with 18 bases between the two ends. The CDR3 sequence: CASSSGIGGLTNTGELFF. CDR3 bases: TGTGCCAGCAGCTCCGGCATCGGGGGGCTAACGAACACCGGGGAGCTGTTTTTT.

The chain carries TRBV7-9 and TRBJ2-1, with TRBD2 identical over 11 bases. The V and J ends lost 3 bases and 2 bases, in that order; junction bases with no gene match: 6. This CDR3 has 17 residues. The germline V gene encodes CDR1 SEHNR and CDR2 FQNEAQ (reference sequence). CDR3 loop: CASSLGSGRGPYNEQFF. In nucleotides, the CDR3 is TGTGCCAGCAGCTTGGGTAGCGGGAGGGGCCCCTACAATGAGCAGTTCTTC.

This clone was recorded once. The chain joins TRBV10-3 to TRBJ2-7; TRBD2 aligns across 11 bases. Germline-derived CDR1 and CDR2 are ENHRY and SYGVKD. This CDR3 has 17 amino acids. V lost 0 bases and J lost 4; bases outside the gene matches: 8. CDR3 sequence (DNA): TGTGCCATCAGTGAGTCGGATAGCGGGAGGGCCGGGTACGAGCAGTACTTC. This sequence encodes CAISESDSGRAGYEQYF.

In DNA form, the CDR3 reads TGTGCCAGCAGCCTCCAGGGCAATACCGTCGGAAACACCATATATTTT. It codes for CASSLQGNTVGNTIYF. The V and J genes are TRBV11-2 and TRBJ1-3; D is possibly TRBD1 (5 bases). This CDR3 comprises 16 residues. The V gene lost 5 bases and the J gene lost 4 bases, with 18 bases spanning the gap. CDR1 and CDR2 from the germline V gene are SGHAT and FQNNGV.

J is TRBJ2-2 and V is TRBV18; 7 bases are shared with TRBD1. V was pared by 6 bases and J by 4 bases, with 5 bases of the junction left unmatched. CDR3 length equals 14 residues. Germline CDR1 and CDR2: KGHSH and LQKENI. CDR3 in DNA: TGTGCCAGCTCCCGCCGGGACAGCACCGGGGAGCTGTTTTTT. Residues: CASSRRDSTGELFF.

This clone occurred once. The chain is built from TRBV28 and TRBJ2-7, with TRBD2 as a possible D gene (6 bases). Germline CDR1 MDHEN, CDR2 SYDVKM. The CDR3 covers 14 residues. V dropped 4 bases and J dropped 0 bases, with 10 bases sitting between them. CDR3 bases: TGTGCCAGCAGTTCACCGGGACTCTCCTACGAGCAGTACTTC. As protein: CASSSPGLSYEQYF.